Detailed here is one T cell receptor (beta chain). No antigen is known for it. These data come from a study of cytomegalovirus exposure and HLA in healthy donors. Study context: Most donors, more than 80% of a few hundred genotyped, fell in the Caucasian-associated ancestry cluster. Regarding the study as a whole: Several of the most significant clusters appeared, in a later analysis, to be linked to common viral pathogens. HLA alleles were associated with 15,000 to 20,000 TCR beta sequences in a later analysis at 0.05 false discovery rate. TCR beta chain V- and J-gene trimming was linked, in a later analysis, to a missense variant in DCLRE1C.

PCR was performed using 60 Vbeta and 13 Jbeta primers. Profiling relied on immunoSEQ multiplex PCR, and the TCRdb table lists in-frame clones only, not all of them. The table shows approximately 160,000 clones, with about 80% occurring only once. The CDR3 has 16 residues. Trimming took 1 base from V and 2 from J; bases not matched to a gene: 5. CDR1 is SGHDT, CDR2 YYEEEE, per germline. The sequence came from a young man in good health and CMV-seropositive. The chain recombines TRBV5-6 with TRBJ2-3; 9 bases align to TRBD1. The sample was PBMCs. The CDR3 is CASSLSGQGYTDTQYF. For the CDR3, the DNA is TGTGCCAGCAGCTTGTCAGGACAGGGGTACACAGATACGCAGTATTTT.